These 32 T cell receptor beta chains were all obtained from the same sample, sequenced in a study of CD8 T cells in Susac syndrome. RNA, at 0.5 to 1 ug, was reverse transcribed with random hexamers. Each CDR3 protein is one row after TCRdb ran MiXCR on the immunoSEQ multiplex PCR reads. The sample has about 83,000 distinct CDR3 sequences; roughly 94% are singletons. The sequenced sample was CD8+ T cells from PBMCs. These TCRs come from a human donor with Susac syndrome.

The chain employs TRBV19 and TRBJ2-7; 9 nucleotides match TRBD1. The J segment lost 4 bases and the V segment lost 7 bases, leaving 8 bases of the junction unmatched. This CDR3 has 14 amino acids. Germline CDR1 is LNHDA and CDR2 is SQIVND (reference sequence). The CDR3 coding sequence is TGTGCCAGTACCTTCGGGACAGGGTCTTACGAGCAGTACTTC. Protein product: CASTFGTGSYEQYF.

CDR3 nucleotides: TGTGCCAGCACCTCTTGGGTAGGGCAAGAGACCCAGTACTTC. This encodes CASTSWVGQETQYF. The rearrangement links TRBV28 to TRBJ2-5, with D unclear. The germline CDR1 and CDR2 sequences are MDHEN and SYDVKM. The CDR3 loop spans 14 amino acids. Trimming took 7 bases from V and 2 from J, leaving 14 bases between them.

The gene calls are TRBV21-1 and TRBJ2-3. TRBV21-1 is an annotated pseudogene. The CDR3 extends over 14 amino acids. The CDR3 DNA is TGTGCCAGCAGCAAAACCGGACTAGCCGATACGCAGTATTTT. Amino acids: CASSKTGLADTQYF.

The chain's CDR3 is CASSSGLAGGVSRNEQFF. The CDR3 nucleotides are TGTGCCAGCAGCTCCGGACTAGCGGGAGGTGTGTCCCGTAATGAGCAGTTCTTC. The chain carries TRBV13 and TRBJ2-1, with 14 bases matching TRBD2. Germline V gene sequence: CDR1 PRHDT, CDR2 FYEKMQ (reference sequence). CDR3 size: 18 residues. The junction had 12 bases not matched to a gene; V was cut back by 4 bases and J by 7 bases.

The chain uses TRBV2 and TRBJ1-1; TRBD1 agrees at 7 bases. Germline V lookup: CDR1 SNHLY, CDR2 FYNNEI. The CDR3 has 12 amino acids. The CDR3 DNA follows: TGTGTCAAGACAGGGCTGAACACTGAAGCTTTCTTT. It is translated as CVKTGLNTEAFF.

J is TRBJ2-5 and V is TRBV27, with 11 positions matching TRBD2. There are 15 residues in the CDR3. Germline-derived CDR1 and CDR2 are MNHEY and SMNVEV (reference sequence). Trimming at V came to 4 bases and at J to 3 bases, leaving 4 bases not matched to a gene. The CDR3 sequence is CASSSLAGVEETQYF. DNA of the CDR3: TGTGCCAGCAGTTCACTAGCGGGAGTCGAAGAGACCCAGTACTTC.

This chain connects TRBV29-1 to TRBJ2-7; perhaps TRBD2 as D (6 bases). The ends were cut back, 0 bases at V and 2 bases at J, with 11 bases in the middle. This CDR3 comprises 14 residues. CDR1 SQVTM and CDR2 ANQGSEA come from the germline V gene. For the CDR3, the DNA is TGCAGCGTTGAAGAGGAGGGCACTACCTACGAGCAGTACTTC. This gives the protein CSVEEEGTTYEQYF.

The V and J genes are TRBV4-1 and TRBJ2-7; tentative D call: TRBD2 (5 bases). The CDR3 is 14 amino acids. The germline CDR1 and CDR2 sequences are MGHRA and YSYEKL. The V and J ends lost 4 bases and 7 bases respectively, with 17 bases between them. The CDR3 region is CASSPGLVLGEQYF. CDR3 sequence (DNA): TGCGCCAGCAGCCCCGGACTGGTTCTGGGGGAGCAGTACTTC.

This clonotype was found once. CDR3: CASSPTSIAQYF. Written as DNA, the CDR3 is TGTGCCAGCAGCCCGACTAGCATCGCCCAGTACTTC. The genes are TRBV21-1 and TRBJ2-5; the listed D gene, TRBD2, was not tested against the DNA. TRBV21-1 constitutes a pseudogene. This CDR3 has 12 amino acids.

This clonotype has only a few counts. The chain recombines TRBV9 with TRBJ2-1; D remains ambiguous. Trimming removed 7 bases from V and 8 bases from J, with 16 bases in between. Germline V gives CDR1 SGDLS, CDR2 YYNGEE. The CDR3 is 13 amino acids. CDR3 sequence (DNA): TGTGCCAGCGGCCAAGTGGGATGGGATGAGCAGTTCTTC. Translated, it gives CASGQVGWDEQFF.

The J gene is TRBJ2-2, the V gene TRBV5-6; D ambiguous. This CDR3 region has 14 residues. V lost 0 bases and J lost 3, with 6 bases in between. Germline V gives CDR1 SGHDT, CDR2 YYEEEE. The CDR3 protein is CASSLGLDTGELFF. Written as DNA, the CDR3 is TGTGCCAGCAGCTTGGGTCTAGACACCGGGGAGCTGTTTTTT. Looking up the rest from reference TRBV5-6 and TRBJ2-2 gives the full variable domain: DAGVTQSPTHLIKTRGQQVTLRCSPKSGHDTVSWYQQALGQGPQFIFQYYEEEERQRGNFPDRFSGHQFPNYSSELNVNALLLGDSALYLCASSLGLDTGELFFGEGSRLTVL.

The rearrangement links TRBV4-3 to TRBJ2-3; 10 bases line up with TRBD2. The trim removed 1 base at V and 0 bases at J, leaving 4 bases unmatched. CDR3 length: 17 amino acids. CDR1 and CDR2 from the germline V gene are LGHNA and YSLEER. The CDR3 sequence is CASSQGSSGRSTDTQYF. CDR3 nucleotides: TGCGCCAGCAGCCAAGGGTCTAGCGGGAGAAGCACAGATACGCAGTATTTT.

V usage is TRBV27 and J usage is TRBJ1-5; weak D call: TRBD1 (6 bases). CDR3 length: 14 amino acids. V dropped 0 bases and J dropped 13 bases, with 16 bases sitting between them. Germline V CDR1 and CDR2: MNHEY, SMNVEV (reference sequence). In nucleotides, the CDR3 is TGTGCCAGCAGTTTATCGACCCAGGGGCCGGTTCAGCATTTT. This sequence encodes CASSLSTQGPVQHF.

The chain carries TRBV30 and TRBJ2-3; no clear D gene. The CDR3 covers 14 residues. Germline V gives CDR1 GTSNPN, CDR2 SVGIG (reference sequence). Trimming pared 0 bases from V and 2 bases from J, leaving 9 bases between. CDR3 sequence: CAWSVSGNTDTQYF. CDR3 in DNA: TGTGCCTGGAGTGTAAGTGGGAACACAGATACGCAGTATTTT.

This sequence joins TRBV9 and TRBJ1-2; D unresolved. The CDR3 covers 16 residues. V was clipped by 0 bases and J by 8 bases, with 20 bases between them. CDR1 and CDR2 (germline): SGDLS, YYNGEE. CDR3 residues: CASSVVDVLTWQGYTF. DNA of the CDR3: TGTGCCAGCAGCGTAGTGGACGTCCTGACCTGGCAGGGCTACACCTTC.

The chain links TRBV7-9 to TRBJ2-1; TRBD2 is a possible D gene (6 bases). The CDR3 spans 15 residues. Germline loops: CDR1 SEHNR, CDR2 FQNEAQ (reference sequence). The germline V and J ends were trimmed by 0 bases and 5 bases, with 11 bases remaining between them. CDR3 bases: TGTGCCAGCAGCTTAGCGCCTAGCGCCAACAATGAGCAGTTCTTC. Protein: CASSLAPSANNEQFF.

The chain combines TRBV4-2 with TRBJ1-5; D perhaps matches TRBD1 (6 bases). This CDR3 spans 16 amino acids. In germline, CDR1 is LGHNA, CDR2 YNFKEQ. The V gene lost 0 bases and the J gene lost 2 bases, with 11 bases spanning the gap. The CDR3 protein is CASSQDLAGGNQPQHF. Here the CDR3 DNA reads TGTGCCAGCAGCCAAGATCTGGCAGGGGGCAATCAGCCCCAGCATTTT.

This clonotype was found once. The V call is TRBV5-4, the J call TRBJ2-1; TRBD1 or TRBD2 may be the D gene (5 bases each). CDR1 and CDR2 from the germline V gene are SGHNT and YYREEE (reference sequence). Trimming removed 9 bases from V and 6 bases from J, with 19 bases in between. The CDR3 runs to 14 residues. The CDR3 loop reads CAIPGLGGPNEQFF. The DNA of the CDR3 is TGTGCCATCCCGGGGCTAGGAGGTCCCAATGAGCAGTTCTTC.

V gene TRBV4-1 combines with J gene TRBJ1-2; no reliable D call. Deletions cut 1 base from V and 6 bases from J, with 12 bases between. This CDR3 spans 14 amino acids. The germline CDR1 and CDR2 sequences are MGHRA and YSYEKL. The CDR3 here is CASSQAKGTDGYTF. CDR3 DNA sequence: TGCGCCAGCAGCCAAGCTAAGGGAACGGATGGCTACACCTTC.

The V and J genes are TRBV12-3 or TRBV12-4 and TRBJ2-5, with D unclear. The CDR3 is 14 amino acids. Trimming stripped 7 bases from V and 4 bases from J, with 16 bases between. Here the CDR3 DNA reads TGTGCCAGCAACTCTGTGGGTTCTGGAGAGACCCAGTACTTC. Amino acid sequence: CASNSVGSGETQYF.

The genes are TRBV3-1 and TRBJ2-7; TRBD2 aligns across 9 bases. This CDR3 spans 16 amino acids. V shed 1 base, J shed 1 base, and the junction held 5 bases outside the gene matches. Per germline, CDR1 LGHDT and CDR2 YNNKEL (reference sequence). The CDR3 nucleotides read TGTGCCAGCAGCCAAGGATGGACTAGCGTTTCCTACGAGCAGTACTTC. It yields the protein CASSQGWTSVSYEQYF.

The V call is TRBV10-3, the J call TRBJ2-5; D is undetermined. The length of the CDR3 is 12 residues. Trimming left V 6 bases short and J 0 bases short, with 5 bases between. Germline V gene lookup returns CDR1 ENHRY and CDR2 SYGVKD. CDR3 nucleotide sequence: TGTGCCATCAGCGACTACCAAGAGACCCAGTACTTC. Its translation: CAISDYQETQYF.

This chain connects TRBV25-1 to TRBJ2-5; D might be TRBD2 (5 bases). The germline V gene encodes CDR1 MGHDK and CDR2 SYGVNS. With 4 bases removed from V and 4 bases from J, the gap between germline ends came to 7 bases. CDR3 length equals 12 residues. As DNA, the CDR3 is TGTGCCAGCAGTGGGGGAGCAGAGACCCAGTACTTC. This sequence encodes CASSGGAETQYF.

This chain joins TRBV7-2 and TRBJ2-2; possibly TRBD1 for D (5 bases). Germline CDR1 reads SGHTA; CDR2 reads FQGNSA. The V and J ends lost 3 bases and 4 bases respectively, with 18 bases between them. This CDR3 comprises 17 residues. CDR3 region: CASSFPYRNLGTGELFF. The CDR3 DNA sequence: TGTGCCAGCAGCTTCCCGTACAGGAATCTGGGCACCGGGGAGCTGTTTTTT.

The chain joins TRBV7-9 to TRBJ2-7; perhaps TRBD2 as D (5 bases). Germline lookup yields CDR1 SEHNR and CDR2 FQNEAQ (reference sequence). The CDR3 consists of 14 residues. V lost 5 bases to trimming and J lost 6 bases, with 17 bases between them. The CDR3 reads CASSPFGGGAEQYF. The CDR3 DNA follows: TGTGCCAGCAGCCCGTTCGGCGGAGGCGCCGAGCAGTACTTC.

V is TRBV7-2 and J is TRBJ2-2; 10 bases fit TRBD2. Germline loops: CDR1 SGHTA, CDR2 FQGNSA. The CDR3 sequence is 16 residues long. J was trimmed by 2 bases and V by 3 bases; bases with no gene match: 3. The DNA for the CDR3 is TGTGCCAGCAGCTTGCTAGCGGGGGCTAACACCGGGGAGCTGTTTTTT. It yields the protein CASSLLAGANTGELFF.

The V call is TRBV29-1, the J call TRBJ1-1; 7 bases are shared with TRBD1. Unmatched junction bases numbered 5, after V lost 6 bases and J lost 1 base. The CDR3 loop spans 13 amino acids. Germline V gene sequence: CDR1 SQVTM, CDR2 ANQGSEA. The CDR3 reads CSVGQTSNTEAFF. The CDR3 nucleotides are TGCAGCGTGGGACAGACCTCGAACACTGAAGCTTTCTTT. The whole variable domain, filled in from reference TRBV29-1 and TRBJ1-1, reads SAVISQKPSRDICQRGTSLTIQCQVDSQVTMMFWYRQQPGQSLTLIATANQGSEATYESGFVIDKFPISRPNLTFSTLTVSNMSPEDSSIYLCSVGQTSNTEAFFGQGTRLTVV.

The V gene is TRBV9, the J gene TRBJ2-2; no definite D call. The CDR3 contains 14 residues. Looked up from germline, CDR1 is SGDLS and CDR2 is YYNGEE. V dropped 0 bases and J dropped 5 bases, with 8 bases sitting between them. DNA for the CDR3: TGTGCCAGCAGCGTAGGGCTCCAAACCGGGGAGCTGTTTTTT. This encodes CASSVGLQTGELFF.

CDR3 coding DNA: TGTGCCAGCAGCTTTGGGGCCGTATCTGAAGCTTTCTTT. Protein: CASSFGAVSEAFF. This sequence joins TRBV9 and TRBJ1-1, with a weak D call TRBD1 (5 bases). Germline V lookup: CDR1 SGDLS, CDR2 YYNGEE. V was cut by 4 bases and J by 6 bases, with 13 bases left in between. There are 13 residues in the CDR3.

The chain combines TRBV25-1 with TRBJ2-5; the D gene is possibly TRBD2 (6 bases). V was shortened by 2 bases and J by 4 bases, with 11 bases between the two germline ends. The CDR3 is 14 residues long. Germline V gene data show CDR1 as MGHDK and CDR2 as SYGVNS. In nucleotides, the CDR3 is TGTGCCAGCAGTGAACTGGAGGGGAGAGAGACCCAGTACTTC. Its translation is CASSELEGRETQYF.

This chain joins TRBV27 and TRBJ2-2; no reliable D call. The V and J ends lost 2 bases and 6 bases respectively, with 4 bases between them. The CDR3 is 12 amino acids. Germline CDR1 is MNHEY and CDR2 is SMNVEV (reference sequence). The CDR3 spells CASSLPPGELFF. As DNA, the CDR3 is TGTGCCAGCAGTTTACCCCCCGGGGAGCTGTTTTTT.

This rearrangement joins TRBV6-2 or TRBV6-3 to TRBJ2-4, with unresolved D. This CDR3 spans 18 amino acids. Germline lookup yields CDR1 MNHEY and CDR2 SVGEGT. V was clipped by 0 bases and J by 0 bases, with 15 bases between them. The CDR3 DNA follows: TGTGCCAGCAGTTACTCTCCGCTCTCACTCTTAGCCAAAAACATTCAGTACTTC. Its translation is CASSYSPLSLLAKNIQYF.